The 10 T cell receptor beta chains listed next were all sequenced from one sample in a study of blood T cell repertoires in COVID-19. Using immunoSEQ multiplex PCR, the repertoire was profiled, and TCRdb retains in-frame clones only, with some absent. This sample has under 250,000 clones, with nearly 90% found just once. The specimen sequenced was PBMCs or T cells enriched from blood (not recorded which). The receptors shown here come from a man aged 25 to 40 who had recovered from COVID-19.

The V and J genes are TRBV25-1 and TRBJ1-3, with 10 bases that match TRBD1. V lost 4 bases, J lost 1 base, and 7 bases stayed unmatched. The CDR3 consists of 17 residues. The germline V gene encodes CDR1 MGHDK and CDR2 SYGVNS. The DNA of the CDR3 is TGTGCCAGCAGTGGGATCCCGGGACAGGGGTCTGGAAACACCATATATTTT. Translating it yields CASSGIPGQGSGNTIYF.

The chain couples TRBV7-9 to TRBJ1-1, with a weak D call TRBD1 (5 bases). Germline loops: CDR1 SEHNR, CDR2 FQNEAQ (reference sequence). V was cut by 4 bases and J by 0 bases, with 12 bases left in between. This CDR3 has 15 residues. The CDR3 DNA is TGTGCCAGCAGCTACATCAGGGAAATGAACACTGAAGCTTTCTTT. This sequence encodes CASSYIREMNTEAFF.

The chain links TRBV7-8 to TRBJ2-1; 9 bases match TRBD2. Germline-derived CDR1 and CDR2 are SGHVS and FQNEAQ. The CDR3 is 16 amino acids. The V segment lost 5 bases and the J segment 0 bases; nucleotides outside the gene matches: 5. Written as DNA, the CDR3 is TGTGCCAGCAGCGCGGGGGGGAGGGGCTCCTACAATGAGCAGTTCTTC. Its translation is CASSAGGRGSYNEQFF.

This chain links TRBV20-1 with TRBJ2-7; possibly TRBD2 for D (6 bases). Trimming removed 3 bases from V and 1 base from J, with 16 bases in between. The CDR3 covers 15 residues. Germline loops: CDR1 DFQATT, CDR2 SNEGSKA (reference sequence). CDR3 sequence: CSASGSGGTSYEQYF. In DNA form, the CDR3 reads TGCAGTGCTAGTGGCTCAGGAGGGACTTCCTACGAGCAGTACTTC.

The CDR3 DNA follows: TGTGCCAGCAGTCCACCCCGACAGGGGGGGGAGACCCAGTACTTC. The encoded protein is CASSPPRQGGETQYF. The chain links TRBV7-8 to TRBJ2-5, with 9 bases fitting TRBD1. After removal of 6 bases from V and 5 bases from J, the junction contained 10 bases not matched to a gene. The CDR3 runs 15 residues. From germline, CDR1 is SGHVS and CDR2 FQNEAQ. The full variable domain, completed using reference TRBV7-8 and TRBJ2-5, is GAGVSQSPRYKVAKRGQDVALRCDPISGHVSLFWYQQALGQGPEFLTYFQNEAQLDKSGLPSDRFFAERPEGSVSTLKIQRTQQEDSAVYLCASSPPRQGGETQYFGPGTRLLVL.

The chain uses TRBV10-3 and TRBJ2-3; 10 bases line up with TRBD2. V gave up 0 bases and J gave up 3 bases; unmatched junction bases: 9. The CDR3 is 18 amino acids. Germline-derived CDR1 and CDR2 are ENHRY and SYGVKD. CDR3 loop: CAISESGLAKGGTDTQYF. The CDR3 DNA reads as TGTGCCATCAGTGAGTCGGGACTAGCGAAGGGAGGGACAGATACGCAGTATTTT.

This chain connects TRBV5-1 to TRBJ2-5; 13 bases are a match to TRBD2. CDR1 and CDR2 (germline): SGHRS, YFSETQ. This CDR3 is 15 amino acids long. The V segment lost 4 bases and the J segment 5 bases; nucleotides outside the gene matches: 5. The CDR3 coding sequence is TGCGCCAGCAGCGGCGGGACTAGCGGGACTGAGACCCAGTACTTC. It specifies CASSGGTSGTETQYF.

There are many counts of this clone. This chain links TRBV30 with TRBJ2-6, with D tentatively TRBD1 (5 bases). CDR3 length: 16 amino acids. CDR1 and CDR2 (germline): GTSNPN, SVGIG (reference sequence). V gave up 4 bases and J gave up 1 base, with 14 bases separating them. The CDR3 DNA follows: TGTGCCTGGACCTCCCTTAAGGGGTCTGGGGCCAACGTCCTGACTTTC. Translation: CAWTSLKGSGANVLTF. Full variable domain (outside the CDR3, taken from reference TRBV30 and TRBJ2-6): SQTIHQWPATLVQPVGSPLSLECTVEGTSNPNLYWYRQAAGRGLQLLFYSVGIGQISSEVPQNLSASRPQDRQFILSSKKLLLSDSGFYLCAWTSLKGSGANVLTFGAGSRLTVL.

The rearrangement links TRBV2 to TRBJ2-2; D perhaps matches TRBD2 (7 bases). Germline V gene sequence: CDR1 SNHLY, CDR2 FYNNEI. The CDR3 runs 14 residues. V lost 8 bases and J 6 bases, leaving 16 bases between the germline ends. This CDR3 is CASRHDGGPGELFF. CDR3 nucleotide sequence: TGTGCCAGCCGGCATGACGGGGGGCCCGGGGAGCTGTTTTTT.

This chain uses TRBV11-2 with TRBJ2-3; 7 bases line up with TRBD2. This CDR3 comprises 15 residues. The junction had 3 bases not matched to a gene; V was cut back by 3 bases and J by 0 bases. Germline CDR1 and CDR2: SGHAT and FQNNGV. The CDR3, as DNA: TGTGCCAGCAGCTTCCTAGCGGACAGCACAGATACGCAGTATTTT. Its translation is CASSFLADSTDTQYF.